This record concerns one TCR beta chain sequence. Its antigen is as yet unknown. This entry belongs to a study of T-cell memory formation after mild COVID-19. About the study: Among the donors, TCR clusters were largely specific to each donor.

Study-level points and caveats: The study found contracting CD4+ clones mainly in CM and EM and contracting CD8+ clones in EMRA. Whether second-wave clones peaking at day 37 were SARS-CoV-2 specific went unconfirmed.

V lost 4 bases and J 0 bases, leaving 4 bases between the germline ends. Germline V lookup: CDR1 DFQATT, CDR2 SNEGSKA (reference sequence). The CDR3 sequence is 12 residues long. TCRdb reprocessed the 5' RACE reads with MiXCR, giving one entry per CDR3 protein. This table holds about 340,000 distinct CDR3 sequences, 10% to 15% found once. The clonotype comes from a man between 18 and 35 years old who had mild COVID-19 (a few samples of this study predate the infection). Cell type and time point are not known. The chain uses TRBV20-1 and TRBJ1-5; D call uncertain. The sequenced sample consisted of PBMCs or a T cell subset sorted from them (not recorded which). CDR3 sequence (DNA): TGCAGTGCTAAGACTAGCAATCAGCCCCAGCATTTT. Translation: CSAKTSNQPQHF.